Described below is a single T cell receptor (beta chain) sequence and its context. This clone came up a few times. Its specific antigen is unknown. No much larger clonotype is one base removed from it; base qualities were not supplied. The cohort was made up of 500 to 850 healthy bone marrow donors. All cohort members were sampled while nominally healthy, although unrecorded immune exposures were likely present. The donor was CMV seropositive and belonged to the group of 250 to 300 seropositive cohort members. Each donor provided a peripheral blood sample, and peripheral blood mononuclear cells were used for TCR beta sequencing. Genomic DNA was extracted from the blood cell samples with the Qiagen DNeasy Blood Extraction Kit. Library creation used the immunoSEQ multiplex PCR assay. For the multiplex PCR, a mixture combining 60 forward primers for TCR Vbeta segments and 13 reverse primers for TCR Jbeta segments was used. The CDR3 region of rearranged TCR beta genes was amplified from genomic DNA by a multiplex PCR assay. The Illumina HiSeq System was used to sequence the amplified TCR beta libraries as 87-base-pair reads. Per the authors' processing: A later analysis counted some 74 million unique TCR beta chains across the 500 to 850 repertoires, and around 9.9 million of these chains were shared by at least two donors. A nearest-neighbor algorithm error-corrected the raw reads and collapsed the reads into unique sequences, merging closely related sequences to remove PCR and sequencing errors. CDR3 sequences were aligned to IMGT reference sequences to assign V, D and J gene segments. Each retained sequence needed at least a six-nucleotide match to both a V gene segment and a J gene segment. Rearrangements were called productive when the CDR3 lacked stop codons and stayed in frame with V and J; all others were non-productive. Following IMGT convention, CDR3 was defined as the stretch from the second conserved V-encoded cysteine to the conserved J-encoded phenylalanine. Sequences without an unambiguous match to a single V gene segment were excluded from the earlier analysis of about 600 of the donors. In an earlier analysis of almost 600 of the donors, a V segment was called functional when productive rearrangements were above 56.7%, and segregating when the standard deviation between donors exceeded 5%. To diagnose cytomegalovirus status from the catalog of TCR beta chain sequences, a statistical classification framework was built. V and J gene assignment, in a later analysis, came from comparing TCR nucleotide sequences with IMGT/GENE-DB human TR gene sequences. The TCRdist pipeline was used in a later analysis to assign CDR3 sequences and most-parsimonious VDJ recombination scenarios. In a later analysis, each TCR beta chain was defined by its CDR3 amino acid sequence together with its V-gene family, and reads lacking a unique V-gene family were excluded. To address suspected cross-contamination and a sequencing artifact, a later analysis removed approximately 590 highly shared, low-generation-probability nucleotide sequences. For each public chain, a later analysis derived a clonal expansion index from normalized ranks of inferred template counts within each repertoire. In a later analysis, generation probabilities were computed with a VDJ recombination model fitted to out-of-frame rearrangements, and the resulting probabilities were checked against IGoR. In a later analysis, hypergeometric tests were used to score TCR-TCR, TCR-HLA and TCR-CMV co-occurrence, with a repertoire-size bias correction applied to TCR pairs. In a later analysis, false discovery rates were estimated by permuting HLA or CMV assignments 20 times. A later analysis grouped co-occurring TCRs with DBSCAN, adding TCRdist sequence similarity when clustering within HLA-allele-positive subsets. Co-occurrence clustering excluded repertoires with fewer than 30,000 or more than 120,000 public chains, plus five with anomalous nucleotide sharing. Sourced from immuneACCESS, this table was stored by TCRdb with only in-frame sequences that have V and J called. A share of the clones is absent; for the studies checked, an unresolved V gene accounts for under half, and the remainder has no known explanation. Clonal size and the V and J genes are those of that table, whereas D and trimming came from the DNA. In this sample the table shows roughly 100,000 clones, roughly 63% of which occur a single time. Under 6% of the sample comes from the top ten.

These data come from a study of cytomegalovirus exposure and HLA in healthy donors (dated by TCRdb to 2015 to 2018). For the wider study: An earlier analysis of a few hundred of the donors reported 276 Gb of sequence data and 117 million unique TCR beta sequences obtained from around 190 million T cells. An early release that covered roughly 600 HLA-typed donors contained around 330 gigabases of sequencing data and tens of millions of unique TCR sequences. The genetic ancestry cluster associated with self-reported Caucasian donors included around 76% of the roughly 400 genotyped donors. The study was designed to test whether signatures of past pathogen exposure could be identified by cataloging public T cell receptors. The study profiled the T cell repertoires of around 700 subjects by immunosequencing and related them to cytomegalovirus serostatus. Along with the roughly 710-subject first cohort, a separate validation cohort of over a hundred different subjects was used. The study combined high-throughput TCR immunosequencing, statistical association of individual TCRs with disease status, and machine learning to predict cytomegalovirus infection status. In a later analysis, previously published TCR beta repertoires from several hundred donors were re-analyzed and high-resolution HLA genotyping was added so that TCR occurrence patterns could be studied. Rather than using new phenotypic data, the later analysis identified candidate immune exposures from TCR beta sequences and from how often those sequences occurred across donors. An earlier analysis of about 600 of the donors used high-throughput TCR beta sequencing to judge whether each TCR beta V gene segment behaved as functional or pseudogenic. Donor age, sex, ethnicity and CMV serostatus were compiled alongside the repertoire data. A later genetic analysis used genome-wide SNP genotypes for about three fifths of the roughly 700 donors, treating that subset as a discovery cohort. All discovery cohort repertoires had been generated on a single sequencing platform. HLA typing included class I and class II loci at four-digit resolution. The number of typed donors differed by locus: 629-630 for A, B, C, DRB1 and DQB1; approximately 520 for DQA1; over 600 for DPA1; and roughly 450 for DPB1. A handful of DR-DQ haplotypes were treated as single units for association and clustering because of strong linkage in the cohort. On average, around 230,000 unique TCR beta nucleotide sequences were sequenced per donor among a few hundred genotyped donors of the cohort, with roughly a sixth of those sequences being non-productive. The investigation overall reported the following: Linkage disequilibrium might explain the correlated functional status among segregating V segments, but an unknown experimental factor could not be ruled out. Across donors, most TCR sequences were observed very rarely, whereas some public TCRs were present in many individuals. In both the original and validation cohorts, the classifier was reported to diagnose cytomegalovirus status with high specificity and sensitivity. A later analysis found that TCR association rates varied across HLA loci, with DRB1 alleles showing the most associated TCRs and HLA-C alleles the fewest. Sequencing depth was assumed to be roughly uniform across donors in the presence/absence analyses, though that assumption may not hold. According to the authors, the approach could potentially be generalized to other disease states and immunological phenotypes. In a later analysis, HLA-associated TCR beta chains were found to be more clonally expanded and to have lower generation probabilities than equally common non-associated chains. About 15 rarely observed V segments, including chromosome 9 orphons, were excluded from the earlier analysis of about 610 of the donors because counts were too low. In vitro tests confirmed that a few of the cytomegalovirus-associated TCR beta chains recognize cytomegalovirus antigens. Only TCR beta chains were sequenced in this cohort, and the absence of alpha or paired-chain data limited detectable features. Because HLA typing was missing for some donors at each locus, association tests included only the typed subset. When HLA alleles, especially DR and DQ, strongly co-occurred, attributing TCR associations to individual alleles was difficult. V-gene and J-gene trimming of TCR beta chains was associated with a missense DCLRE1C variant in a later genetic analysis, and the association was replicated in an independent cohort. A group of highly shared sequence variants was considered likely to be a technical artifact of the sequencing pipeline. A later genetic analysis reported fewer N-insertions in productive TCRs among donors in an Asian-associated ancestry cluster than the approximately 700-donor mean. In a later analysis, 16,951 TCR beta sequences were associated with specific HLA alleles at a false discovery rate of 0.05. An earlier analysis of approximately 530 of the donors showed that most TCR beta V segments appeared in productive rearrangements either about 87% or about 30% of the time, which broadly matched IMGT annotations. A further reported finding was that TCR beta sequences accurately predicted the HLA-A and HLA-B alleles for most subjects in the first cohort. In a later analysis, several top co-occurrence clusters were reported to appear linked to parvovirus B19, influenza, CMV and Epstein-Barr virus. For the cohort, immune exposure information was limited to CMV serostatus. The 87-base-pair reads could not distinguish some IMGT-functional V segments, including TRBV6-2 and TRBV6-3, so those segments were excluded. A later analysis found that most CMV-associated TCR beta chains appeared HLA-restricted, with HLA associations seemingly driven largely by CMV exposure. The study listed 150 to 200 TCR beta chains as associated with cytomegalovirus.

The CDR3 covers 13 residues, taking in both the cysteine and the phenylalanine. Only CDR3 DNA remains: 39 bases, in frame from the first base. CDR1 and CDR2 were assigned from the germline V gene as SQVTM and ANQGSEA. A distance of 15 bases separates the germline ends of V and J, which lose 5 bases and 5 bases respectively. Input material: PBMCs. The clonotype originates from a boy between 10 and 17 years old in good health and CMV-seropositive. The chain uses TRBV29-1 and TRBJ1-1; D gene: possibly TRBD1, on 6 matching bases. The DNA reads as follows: TGCAGCGTTTTGGGGGCCGGTTGGACTGAAGCTTTCTTT. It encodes CSVLGAGWTEAFF.